This TCR beta chain was retrieved from a study of blood T cell repertoires in COVID-19. Background on the study: From T cells, B-cell-depleted T cells, or PBMCs came the material, which was cDNA or gDNA.

The protocol was immunoSEQ multiplex PCR, while the TCRdb copy is restricted to in-frame clones and leaves out a portion. The table records over 400,000 clones, approximately 86% of them present only once. This TCR was sampled from a woman aged 55-70 years who had recovered from COVID-19. The material sequenced was PBMCs or T cells enriched from blood (not recorded which).

DNA of the CDR3: TGTGCCAGCAGCTTAGGACGAGGACAGGGGGATTACGAGCAGTACTTC. Encoded protein: CASSLGRGQGDYEQYF. The genes are TRBV7-9 and TRBJ2-7; 10 bases map to TRBD1. With V trimmed by 1 base and J by 4 bases, 7 bases remained unmatched. Germline-derived CDR1 and CDR2 are SEHNR and FQNEAQ (reference sequence). The CDR3 is made up of 16 amino acids.